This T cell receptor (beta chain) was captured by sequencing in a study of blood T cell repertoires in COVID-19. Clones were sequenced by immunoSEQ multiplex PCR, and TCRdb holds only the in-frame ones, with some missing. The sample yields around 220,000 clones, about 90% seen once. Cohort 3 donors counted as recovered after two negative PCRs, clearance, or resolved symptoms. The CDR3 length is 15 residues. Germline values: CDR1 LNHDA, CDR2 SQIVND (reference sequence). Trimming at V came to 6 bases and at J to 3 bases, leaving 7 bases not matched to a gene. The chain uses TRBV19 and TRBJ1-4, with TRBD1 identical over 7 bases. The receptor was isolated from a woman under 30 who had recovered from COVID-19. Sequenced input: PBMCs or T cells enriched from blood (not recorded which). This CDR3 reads CASSPTGAANEKLFF. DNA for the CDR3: TGTGCCAGTAGCCCAACAGGGGCAGCTAATGAAAAACTGTTTTTT.